This T cell receptor (beta chain) was recorded in a study of cytomegalovirus exposure and HLA in healthy donors. Researchers ran the PCR with 60 Vbeta and 13 Jbeta primers. The data were produced by immunoSEQ multiplex PCR, yet TCRdb's version contains in-frame clones alone and is incomplete. The sample has roughly 130,000 clones; roughly two thirds are singletons. The CDR3 spans 15 residues. With 5 bases clipped from V and 4 bases from J, the junction kept 6 bases outside the gene matches. CDR1 is SQVTM, CDR2 ANQGSEA, per germline. The TCR was taken from a man between 25 and 39 years old in good health and CMV-seropositive. This chain links TRBV29-1 with TRBJ2-5; 14 nucleotides align to TRBD2. Specimen: PBMCs. The CDR3 spells CSVSPGLAGGETQYF. The CDR3 region has the DNA TGCAGCGTTTCCCCCGGACTAGCGGGAGGAGAGACCCAGTACTTC. Full variable domain (remainder filled in from reference TRBV29-1 and TRBJ2-5): SAVISQKPSRDICQRGTSLTIQCQVDSQVTMMFWYRQQPGQSLTLIATANQGSEATYESGFVIDKFPISRPNLTFSTLTVSNMSPEDSSIYLCSVSPGLAGGETQYFGPGTRLLVL.